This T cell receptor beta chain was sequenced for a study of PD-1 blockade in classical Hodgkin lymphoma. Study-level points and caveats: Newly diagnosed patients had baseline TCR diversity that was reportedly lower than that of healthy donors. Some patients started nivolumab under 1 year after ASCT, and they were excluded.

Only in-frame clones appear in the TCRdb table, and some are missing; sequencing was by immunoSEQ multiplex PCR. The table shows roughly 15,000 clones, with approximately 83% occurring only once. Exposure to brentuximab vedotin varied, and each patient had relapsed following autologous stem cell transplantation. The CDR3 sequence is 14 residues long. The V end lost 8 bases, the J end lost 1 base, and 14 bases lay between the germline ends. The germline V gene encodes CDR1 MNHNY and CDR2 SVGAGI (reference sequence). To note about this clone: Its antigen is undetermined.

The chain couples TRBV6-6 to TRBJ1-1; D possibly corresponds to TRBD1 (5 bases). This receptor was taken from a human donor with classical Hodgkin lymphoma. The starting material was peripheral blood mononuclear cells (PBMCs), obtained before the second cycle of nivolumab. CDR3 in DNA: TGTGCCAGCCCTAATCCGGGGACGAACACTGAAGCTTTCTTT. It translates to CASPNPGTNTEAFF.